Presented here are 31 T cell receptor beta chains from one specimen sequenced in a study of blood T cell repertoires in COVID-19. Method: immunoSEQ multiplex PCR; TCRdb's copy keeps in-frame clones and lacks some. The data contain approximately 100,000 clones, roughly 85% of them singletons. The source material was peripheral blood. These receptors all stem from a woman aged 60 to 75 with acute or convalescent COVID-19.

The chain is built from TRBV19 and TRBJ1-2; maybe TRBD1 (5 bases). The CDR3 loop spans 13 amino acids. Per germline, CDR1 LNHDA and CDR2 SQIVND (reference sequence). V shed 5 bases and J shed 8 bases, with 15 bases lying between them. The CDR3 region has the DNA TGTGCCAGTAGTGTCGTCTCAGGGTCCGGCTACACCTTC. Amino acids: CASSVVSGSGYTF.

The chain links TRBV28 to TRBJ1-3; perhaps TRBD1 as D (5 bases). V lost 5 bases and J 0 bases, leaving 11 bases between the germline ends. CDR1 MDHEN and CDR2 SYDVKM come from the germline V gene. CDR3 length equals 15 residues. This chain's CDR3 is CASSGWGDSGNTIYF. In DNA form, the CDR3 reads TGTGCCAGCAGTGGGTGGGGGGACTCTGGAAACACCATATATTTT. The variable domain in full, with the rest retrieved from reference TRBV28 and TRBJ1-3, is DVKVTQSSRYLVKRTGEKVFLECVQDMDHENMFWYRQDPGLGLRLIYFSYDVKMKEKGDIPEGYSVSREKKERFSLILESASTNQTSMYLCASSGWGDSGNTIYFGEGSWLTVV.

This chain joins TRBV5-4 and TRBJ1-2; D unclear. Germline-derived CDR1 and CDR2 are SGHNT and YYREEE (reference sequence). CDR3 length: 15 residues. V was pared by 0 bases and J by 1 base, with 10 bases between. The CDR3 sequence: CASSLDPTFNYGYTF. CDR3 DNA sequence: TGTGCCAGCAGCTTGGATCCTACCTTTAACTATGGCTACACCTTC.

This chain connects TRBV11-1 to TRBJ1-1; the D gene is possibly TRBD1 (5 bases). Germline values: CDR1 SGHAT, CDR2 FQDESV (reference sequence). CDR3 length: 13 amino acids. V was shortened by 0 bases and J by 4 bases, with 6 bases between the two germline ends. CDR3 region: CASSLAQGTEAFF. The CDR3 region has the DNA TGTGCCAGCAGCTTAGCGCAGGGCACTGAAGCTTTCTTT. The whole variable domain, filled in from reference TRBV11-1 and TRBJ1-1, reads EAEVAQSPRYKITEKSQAVAFWCDPISGHATLYWYRQILGQGPELLVQFQDESVVDDSQLPKDRFSAERLKGVDSTLKIQPAELGDSAMYLCASSLAQGTEAFFGQGTRLTVV.

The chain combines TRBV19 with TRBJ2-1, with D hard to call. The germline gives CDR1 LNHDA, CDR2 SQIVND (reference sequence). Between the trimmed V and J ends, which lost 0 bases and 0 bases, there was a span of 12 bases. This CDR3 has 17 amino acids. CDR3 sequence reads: CASSIDPPGSSYNEQFF. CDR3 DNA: TGTGCCAGTAGTATAGATCCGCCGGGTAGCTCCTACAATGAGCAGTTCTTC.

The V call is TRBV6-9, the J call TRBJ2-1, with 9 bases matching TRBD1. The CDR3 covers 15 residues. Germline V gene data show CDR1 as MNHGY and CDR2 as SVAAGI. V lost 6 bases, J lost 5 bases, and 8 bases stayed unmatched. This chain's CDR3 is CASRTRDRVHNEQFF. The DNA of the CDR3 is TGTGCCAGCAGGACCCGGGACAGGGTACACAATGAGCAGTTCTTC.

CDR3 sequence reads: CASSPRTAYSNQPQHF. As DNA, the CDR3 is TGTGCCAGCAGCCCACGGACAGCTTATAGCAATCAGCCCCAGCATTTT. The chain has TRBV7-2 and TRBJ1-5; D perhaps matches TRBD1 (6 bases). Trimming pared 5 bases from V and 0 bases from J, leaving 14 bases between. The V gene's germline CDR1 is SGHTA and CDR2 FQGNSA. CDR3 length equals 16 residues.

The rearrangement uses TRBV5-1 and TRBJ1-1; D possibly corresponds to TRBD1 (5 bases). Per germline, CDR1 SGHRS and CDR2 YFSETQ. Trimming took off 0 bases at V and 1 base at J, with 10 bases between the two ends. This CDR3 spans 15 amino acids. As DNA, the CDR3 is TGCGCCAGCAGCTTGGTTCTGGGGGGGAACACTGAAGCTTTCTTT. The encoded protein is CASSLVLGGNTEAFF. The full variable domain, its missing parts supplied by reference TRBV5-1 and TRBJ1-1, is KAGVTQTPRYLIKTRGQQVTLSCSPISGHRSVSWYQQTPGQGLQFLFEYFSETQRNKGNFPGRFSGRQFSNSRSEMNVSTLELGDSALYLCASSLVLGGNTEAFFGQGTRLTVV.

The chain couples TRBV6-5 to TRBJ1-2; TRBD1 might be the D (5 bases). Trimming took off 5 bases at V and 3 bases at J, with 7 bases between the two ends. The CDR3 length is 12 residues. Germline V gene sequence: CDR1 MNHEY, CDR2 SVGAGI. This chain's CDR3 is CASSQGYYGYTF. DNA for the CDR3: TGTGCCAGCAGTCAGGGATACTATGGCTACACCTTC.

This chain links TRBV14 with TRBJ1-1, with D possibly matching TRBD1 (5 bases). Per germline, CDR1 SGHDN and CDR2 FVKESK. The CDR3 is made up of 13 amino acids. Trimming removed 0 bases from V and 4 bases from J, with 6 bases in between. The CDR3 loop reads CASSQEQVTEAFF. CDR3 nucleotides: TGTGCCAGCAGCCAAGAACAGGTCACTGAAGCTTTCTTT.

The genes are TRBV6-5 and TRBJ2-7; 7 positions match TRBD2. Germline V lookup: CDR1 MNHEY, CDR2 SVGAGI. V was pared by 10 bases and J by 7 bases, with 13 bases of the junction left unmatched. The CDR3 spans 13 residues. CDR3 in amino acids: CATHRTGGEEQYF. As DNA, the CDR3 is TGTGCCACCCACCGGACGGGAGGAGAAGAGCAGTACTTC.

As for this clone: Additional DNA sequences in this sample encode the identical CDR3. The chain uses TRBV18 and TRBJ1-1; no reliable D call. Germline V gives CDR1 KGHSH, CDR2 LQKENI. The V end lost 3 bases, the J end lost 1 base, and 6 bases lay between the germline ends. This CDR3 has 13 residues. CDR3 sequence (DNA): TGTGCCAGCTCACCCTCGGGGAACACTGAAGCTTTCTTT. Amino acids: CASSPSGNTEAFF.

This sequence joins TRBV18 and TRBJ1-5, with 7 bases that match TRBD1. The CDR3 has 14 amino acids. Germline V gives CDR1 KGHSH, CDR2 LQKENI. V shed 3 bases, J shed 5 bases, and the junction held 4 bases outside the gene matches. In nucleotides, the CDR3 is TGTGCCAGCTCACCGGGGACAGTACATCAGCCCCAGCATTTT. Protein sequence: CASSPGTVHQPQHF.

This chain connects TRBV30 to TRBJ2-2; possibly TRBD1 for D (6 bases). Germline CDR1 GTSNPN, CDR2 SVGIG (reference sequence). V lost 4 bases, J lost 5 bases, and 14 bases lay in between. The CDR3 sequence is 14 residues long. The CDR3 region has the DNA TGTGCCTGGACTCCACACAGGGATACCGGGGAGCTGTTTTTT. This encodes CAWTPHRDTGELFF.

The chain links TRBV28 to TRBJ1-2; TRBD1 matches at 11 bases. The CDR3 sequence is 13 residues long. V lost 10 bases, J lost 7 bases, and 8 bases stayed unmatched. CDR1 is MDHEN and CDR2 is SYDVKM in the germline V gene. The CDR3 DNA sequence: TGTGCCACCCAGGGACAGGGGGACTTTGGCTACACCTTC. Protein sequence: CATQGQGDFGYTF.

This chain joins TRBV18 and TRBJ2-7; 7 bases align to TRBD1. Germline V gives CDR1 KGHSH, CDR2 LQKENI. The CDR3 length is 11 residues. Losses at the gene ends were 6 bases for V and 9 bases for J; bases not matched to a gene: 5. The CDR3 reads CASSRTGGQYF. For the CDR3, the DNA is TGTGCCAGCTCCCGGACAGGTGGGCAGTACTTC.

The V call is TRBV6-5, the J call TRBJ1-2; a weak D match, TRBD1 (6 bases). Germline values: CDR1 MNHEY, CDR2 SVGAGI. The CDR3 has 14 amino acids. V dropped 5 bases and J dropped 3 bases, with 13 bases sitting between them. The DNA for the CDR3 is TGTGCCAGCAGTCGTCCAGGGGCCTACTATGGCTACACCTTC. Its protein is CASSRPGAYYGYTF.

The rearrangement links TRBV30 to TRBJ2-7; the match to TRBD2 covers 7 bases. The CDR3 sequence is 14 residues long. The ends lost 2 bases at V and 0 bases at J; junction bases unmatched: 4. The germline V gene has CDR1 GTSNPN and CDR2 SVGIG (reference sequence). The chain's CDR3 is CAWSRGVPSYEQYF. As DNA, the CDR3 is TGTGCCTGGAGTCGGGGGGTTCCCTCCTACGAGCAGTACTTC.

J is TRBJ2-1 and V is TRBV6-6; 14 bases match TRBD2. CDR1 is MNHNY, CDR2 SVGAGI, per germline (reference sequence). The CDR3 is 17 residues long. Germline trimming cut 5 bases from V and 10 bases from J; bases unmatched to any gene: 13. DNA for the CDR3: TGTGCCAGCAGTCACCCGGGACTAGCGGGGGATCAGGGAGAGCAGTTCTTC. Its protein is CASSHPGLAGDQGEQFF.

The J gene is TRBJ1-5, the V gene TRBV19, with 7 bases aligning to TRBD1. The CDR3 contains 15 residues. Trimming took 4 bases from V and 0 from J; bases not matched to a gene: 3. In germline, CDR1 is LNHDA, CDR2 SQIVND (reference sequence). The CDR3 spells CASSKGQYSNQPQHF. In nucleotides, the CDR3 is TGTGCCAGTAGTAAGGGACAGTATAGCAATCAGCCCCAGCATTTT.

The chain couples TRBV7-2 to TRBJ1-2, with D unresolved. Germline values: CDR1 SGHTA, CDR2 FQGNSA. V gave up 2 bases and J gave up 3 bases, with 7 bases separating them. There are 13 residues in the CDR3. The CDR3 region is CASSLKHDYGYTF. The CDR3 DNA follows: TGTGCCAGCAGCTTAAAACATGACTATGGCTACACCTTC.

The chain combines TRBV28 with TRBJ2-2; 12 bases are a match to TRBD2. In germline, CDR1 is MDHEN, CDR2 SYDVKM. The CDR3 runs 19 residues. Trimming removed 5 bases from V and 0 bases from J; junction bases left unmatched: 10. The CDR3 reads CASSDGLAGYGTNTGELFF. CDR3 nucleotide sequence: TGTGCCAGCAGTGATGGACTAGCGGGGTATGGCACGAACACCGGGGAGCTGTTTTTT.

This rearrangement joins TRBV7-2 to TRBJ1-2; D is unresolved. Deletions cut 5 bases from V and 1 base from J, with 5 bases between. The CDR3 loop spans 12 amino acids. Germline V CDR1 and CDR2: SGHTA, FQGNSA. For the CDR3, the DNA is TGTGCCAGCAGCCTTAGTAACTATGGCTACACCTTC. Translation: CASSLSNYGYTF.

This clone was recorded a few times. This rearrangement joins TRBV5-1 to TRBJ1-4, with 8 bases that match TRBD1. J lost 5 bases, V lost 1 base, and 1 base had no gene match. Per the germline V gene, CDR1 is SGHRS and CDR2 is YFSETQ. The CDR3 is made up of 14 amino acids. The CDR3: CASSLRQGNEKLFF. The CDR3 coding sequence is TGCGCCAGCAGCTTGCGACAGGGGAATGAAAAACTGTTTTTT.

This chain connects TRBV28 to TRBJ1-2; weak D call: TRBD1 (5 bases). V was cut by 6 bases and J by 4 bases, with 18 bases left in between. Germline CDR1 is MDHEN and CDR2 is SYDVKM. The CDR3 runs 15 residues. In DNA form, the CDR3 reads TGTGCCAGCAGCCTCCAGGGCCTTGTGACCTATGGCTACACCTTC. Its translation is CASSLQGLVTYGYTF.

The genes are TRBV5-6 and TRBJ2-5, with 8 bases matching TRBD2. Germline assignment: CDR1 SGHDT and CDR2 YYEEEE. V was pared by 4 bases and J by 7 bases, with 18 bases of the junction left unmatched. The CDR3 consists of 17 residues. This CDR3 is CASSPGGSFRARGTQYF. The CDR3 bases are TGTGCCAGCAGCCCGGGGGGGTCATTCCGGGCGCGGGGGACCCAGTACTTC.

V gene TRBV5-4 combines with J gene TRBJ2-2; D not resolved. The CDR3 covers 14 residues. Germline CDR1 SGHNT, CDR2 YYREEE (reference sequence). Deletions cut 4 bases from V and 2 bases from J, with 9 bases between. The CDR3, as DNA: TGTGCCAGCAGCACGTCGGTAAACACCGGGGAGCTGTTTTTT. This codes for CASSTSVNTGELFF.

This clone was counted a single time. The CDR3: CASSPAQGAIANYGYTF. The CDR3 coding sequence is TGCGCCAGCAGCCCCGCACAGGGGGCAATAGCTAACTATGGCTACACCTTC. The chain joins TRBV5-1 to TRBJ1-2, with 9 bases lining up with TRBD1. V shed 4 bases, J shed 0 bases, and the junction held 10 bases outside the gene matches. CDR1 and CDR2 from the germline V gene are SGHRS and YFSETQ. This CDR3 comprises 17 residues.

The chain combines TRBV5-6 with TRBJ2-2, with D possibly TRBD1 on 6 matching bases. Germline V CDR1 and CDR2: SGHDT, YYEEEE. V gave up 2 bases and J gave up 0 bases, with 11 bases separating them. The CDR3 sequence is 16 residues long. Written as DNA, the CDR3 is TGTGCCAGCAGCTTTTCTCCAGGGGCGAACACCGGGGAGCTGTTTTTT. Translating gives CASSFSPGANTGELFF.

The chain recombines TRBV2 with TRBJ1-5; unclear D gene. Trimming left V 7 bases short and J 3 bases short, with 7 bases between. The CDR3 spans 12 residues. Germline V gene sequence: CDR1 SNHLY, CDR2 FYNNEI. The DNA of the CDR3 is TGTGCCAGCAAACGGTACAATCAGCCCCAGCATTTT. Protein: CASKRYNQPQHF. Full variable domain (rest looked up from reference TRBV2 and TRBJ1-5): EPEVTQTPSHQVTQMGQEVILRCVPISNHLYFYWYRQILGQKVEFLVSFYNNEISEKSEIFDDQFSVERPDGSNFTLKIRSTKLEDSAMYFCASKRYNQPQHFGDGTRLSIL.

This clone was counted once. The CDR3 DNA is TGTGCCAGCAATACAGGGAGTCAGCCCCAGCATTTT. Its translation: CASNTGSQPQHF. The J gene is TRBJ1-5, the V gene TRBV25-1, with TRBD1 as a possible D gene (6 bases). V was trimmed by 7 bases and J by 6 bases, leaving 10 bases between them. The CDR3 totals 12 residues. Germline V gene data show CDR1 as MGHDK and CDR2 as SYGVNS.